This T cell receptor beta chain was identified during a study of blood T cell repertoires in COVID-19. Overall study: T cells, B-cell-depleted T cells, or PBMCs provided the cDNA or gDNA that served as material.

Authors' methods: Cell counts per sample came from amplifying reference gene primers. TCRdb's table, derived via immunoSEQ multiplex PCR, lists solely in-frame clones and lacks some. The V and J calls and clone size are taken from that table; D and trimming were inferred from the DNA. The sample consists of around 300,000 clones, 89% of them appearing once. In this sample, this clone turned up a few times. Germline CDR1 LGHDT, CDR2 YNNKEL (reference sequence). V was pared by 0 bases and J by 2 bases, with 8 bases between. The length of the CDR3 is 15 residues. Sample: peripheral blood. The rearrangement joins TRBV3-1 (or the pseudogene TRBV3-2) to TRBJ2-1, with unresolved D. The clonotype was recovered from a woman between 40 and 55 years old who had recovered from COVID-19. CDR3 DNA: TGTGCCAGCAGCCAAGACCCGCAGACCTACAATGAGCAGTTCTTC. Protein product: CASSQDPQTYNEQFF.